This T cell receptor (beta chain) was recorded in a study of Ad26.COV2.S vaccination and SARS-CoV-2 variants. Looking at the study overall: Of the COV1001 trial arms, the Ad26.COV2.S arm included the donor. The authors gave Ad26.COV2.S intramuscularly, either once or twice 56 days apart. Whole-study results and caveats: Those who received vaccine or placebo ended up with similar non-spike TCR breadth.

Measured with immunoSEQ multiplex PCR; TCRdb has only the in-frame clones, and not every one. Of around 450,000 clones detected, roughly 91% appear once; the ten largest clones hold around 4.5%. Of note for this clone: Its antigen is not known.

Germline CDR1 reads SGHNT; CDR2 reads YYREEE (reference sequence). The CDR3 has 14 residues. V was cut by 4 bases and J by 0 bases, with 9 bases left in between. Treatment here: 15 to 20 received Ad26.COV2.S at low or high dose, single or two shots; about 5 received placebo; per-sample allocation not given. Collection of samples fell on day 63 after the first vaccine or placebo injection. The vaccine delivered Wuhan-strain SARS-CoV-2 spike through an Ad26 vector. V usage is TRBV5-4 and J usage is TRBJ2-3; D gene unclear. This specimen was peripheral blood, taken in a trial of Ad26.COV2.S vaccine versus placebo. The receptor was isolated from a person aged 18-60 years who received the Ad26.COV2.S COVID-19 vaccine or a placebo. CDR3 loop: CASSLGSSTDTQYF. Here the CDR3 DNA reads TGTGCCAGCAGCCTGGGATCTAGCACAGATACGCAGTATTTT.